Below are 30 T cell receptor beta chains sequenced from a single sample in a study of response to subunit inactivated influenza vaccine (dated 2018 in TCRdb). Library preparation was by RT-PCR. Instrument used: Illumina HiSeq 2500. TCRdb trimmed public reads at Q25 via fastp, called clones via MiXCR and kept in-frame beta chains. Entries that share a CDR3 protein sequence are merged under the most common genes and DNA. This sample lists under 550,000 distinct CDR3 sequences; approximately 7.7% were detected once. The ten largest clonotypes hold under 15% of the sample. The sample here was PBMCs from blood, taken less than 30 months after vaccination. The receptors were sampled from a man between 50 and 75 years old who received an inactivated influenza vaccine. Donor details come from another sample of the same person, matched by shared clones.

The chain employs TRBV4-2 and TRBJ2-1; D is uncertain. The germline gives CDR1 LGHNA, CDR2 YNFKEQ. The V end lost 0 bases, the J end lost 5 bases, and 11 bases lay between the germline ends. This CDR3 contains 15 residues. The CDR3 nucleotides are TGTGCCAGCAGCCAAGATGGGGTTTTCCACAATGAGCAGTTCTTC. It translates to CASSQDGVFHNEQFF.

V is TRBV7-2 and J is TRBJ2-5; a possible D gene is TRBD2 (6 bases). Germline V CDR1 and CDR2: SGHTA, FQGNSA. The CDR3 consists of 15 residues. The germline V and J ends were trimmed by 3 bases and 2 bases, with 13 bases remaining between them. The CDR3 loop is CASSLVAVGQETQYF. Here the CDR3 DNA reads TGTGCCAGCAGCTTGGTAGCGGTGGGACAAGAGACCCAGTACTTC.

The chain is built from TRBV5-6 and TRBJ2-7, with D perhaps TRBD1 (7 bases). This CDR3 is built from 15 residues. V was clipped by 0 bases and J by 4 bases, with 14 bases between them. Germline V gives CDR1 SGHDT, CDR2 YYEEEE. CDR3 coding DNA: TGTGCCAGCAGCTTGGACAGGGGAGGTCGGTACGAGCAGTACTTC. Translating it yields CASSLDRGGRYEQYF.

This clonotype was observed at least ten times. V usage is TRBV12-3 or TRBV12-4 and J usage is TRBJ2-2, with 14 bases lining up with TRBD2. V dropped 6 bases and J dropped 8; count of bases not matched to a gene: 8. The CDR3 is made up of 16 amino acids. CDR3 residues: CASRPGLAGDGGELFF. The CDR3 DNA sequence: TGTGCCAGCAGGCCGGGACTAGCGGGAGATGGAGGGGAGCTGTTTTTT.

The table lists this clonotype with a few counts. Here the CDR3 DNA reads TGTGCCAGCAGCCCAGACAGGATAACAACTAATGAAAAACTGTTTTTT. Its translation is CASSPDRITTNEKLFF. This chain connects TRBV7-9 to TRBJ1-4; D is perhaps TRBD1 (6 bases). The CDR3 is made up of 16 amino acids. Germline V gene sequence: CDR1 SEHNR, CDR2 FQNEAQ (reference sequence). V lost 5 bases to trimming and J lost 0 bases, with 13 bases between them.

This clonotype was detected many times. This CDR3 reads CSVEEIGTNYGYTF. The DNA of the CDR3 is TGCAGCGTTGAAGAAATCGGAACTAACTATGGCTACACCTTC. The V gene is TRBV29-1, the J gene TRBJ1-2; D remains unclear. The CDR3 extends over 14 amino acids. Germline V gene data show CDR1 as SQVTM and CDR2 as ANQGSEA. V lost 0 bases to trimming and J lost 0 bases, with 8 bases between them.

This clonotype was found a few times. The chain is built from TRBV7-8 and TRBJ2-1, with D possibly called TRBD1 or TRBD2 (5 bases each). There are 15 residues in the CDR3. Germline lookup yields CDR1 SGHVS and CDR2 FQNEAQ. The ends were cut back, 2 bases at V and 6 bases at J, with 14 bases in the middle. CDR3 coding DNA: TGTGCCAGCAGCTTAAGTGGGACCCCGGGCAATGAGCAGTTCTTC. Residues: CASSLSGTPGNEQFF. The whole variable domain, filled in from reference TRBV7-8 and TRBJ2-1, reads GAGVSQSPRYKVAKRGQDVALRCDPISGHVSLFWYQQALGQGPEFLTYFQNEAQLDKSGLPSDRFFAERPEGSVSTLKIQRTQQEDSAVYLCASSLSGTPGNEQFFGPGTRLTVL.

In this sample, this clonotype turned up many times. This chain joins TRBV7-9 and TRBJ1-2, with 7 bases matching TRBD1. The germline CDR1 and CDR2 sequences are SEHNR and FQNEAQ (reference sequence). The CDR3 loop spans 13 amino acids. The ends lost 4 bases at V and 4 bases at J; junction bases unmatched: 3. The CDR3 loop reads CASSSRQGYGYTF. The DNA for the CDR3 is TGTGCCAGCAGCTCCCGACAGGGCTATGGCTACACCTTC.

The chain is built from TRBV20-1 and TRBJ2-7; TRBD1 matches 10 bases. The CDR3 is 15 amino acids. The J segment lost 0 bases and the V segment lost 1 base, leaving 3 bases of the junction unmatched. Germline loops: CDR1 DFQATT, CDR2 SNEGSKA (reference sequence). The CDR3 coding sequence is TGCAGTGCTAGAGGAGACAGGGGGCCCTCCTACGAGCAGTACTTC. Protein: CSARGDRGPSYEQYF.

This clonotype was observed many times. V gene TRBV5-1 combines with J gene TRBJ1-2; D might be TRBD1 (5 bases). With 0 bases removed from V and 2 bases from J, the gap between germline ends came to 29 bases. The CDR3 totals 21 residues. Germline CDR1 is SGHRS and CDR2 is YFSETQ. The CDR3 is CASSLGYGSIREPLLNYGYTF. The CDR3 DNA sequence: TGCGCCAGCAGCTTGGGTTATGGTAGTATCAGGGAGCCCCTACTAAACTATGGCTACACCTTC.

The chain has TRBV12-3 or TRBV12-4 and TRBJ2-4; TRBD2 is a possible D gene (6 bases). CDR3 length: 13 amino acids. The V end lost 4 bases, the J end lost 10 bases, and 14 bases lay between the germline ends. CDR3 DNA: TGTGCCAGCAGTTCCGAGCGGGTCCTTATTCAGTACTTC. Translated, it gives CASSSERVLIQYF.

The rearrangement links TRBV20-1 to TRBJ2-1, with unresolved D. CDR1 and CDR2 (germline): DFQATT, SNEGSKA (reference sequence). This CDR3 comprises 13 residues. V was shortened by 3 bases and J by 4 bases, with 10 bases between the two germline ends. The CDR3 DNA follows: TGCAGTGCTAGCCAGATAATGTACAATGAGCAGTTCTTC. As protein: CSASQIMYNEQFF.

This clonotype has just a few counts. This sequence joins TRBV7-3 and TRBJ2-2; the D is unclear. Trimming removed 2 bases from V and 2 bases from J, with 6 bases in between. Per germline, CDR1 SGHTA and CDR2 FQGTGA. The CDR3 has 14 residues. The DNA of the CDR3 is TGTGCCAGCAGCTTAGGGTTTAACACCGGGGAGCTGTTTTTT. Translated, it gives CASSLGFNTGELFF.

This clonotype was picked up a small number of times. This sequence joins TRBV2 and TRBJ2-7; maybe TRBD2 (5 bases). The ends were cut back, 8 bases at V and 2 bases at J, with 16 bases in the middle. The germline V gene encodes CDR1 SNHLY and CDR2 FYNNEI. The CDR3 runs 14 residues. This CDR3 reads CASGWGVGAYEQYF. The DNA of the CDR3 is TGTGCCAGCGGATGGGGAGTCGGCGCCTACGAGCAGTACTTC.

The chain carries TRBV19 and TRBJ2-3, with TRBD2 identical over 11 bases. With V trimmed by 6 bases and J by 2 bases, 4 bases remained unmatched. The germline V gene encodes CDR1 LNHDA and CDR2 SQIVND (reference sequence). This CDR3 contains 15 residues. CDR3 sequence (DNA): TGTGCCAGTAGACTAGCGGGAGTTAACACAGATACGCAGTATTTT. Translation gives CASRLAGVNTDTQYF.

V and J are TRBV10-3 and TRBJ2-3; 9 positions match TRBD2. V shed 9 bases and J 1 base; nucleotides not matched to a gene: 2. Germline CDR1 reads ENHRY; CDR2 reads SYGVKD. CDR3 size: 13 residues. The CDR3 bases are TGTGCCATAAGACTAGCGGGCACAGATACGCAGTATTTT. Its translation is CAIRLAGTDTQYF.

The rearrangement uses TRBV7-2 and TRBJ2-4; D ambiguous. This CDR3 has 12 amino acids. The V end was cut by 6 bases, the J end by 9 bases, with 12 bases between. CDR1 SGHTA and CDR2 FQGNSA come from the germline V gene. The CDR3: CASSPRLGIQYF. Written as DNA, the CDR3 is TGTGCCAGCAGTCCCAGACTGGGCATTCAGTACTTC. Based on the CDR3 plus reference TRBV7-2 and TRBJ2-4, the full variable domain is GAGVSQSPSNKVTEKGKDVELRCDPISGHTALYWYRQSLGQGLEFLIYFQGNSAPDKSGLPSDRFSAERTGGSVSTLTIQRTQQEDSAVYLCASSPRLGIQYFGAGTRLSVL.

This clonotype has more than one count but fewer than ten. CDR3 sequence: CASSRQRNQPQHF. The CDR3 region has the DNA TGTGCCAGTTCCAGGCAGCGCAATCAGCCCCAGCATTTT. The V and J genes are TRBV7-8 and TRBJ1-5; no reliable D call. The V end was cut by 9 bases, the J end by 2 bases, with 11 bases between. This CDR3 contains 13 residues. Germline values: CDR1 SGHVS, CDR2 FQNEAQ.

The table lists this clonotype with a few counts. This chain joins TRBV7-8 and TRBJ1-5, with TRBD1 matching over 8 bases. V dropped 5 bases and J dropped 0; count of bases not matched to a gene: 6. Germline assignment: CDR1 SGHVS and CDR2 FQNEAQ. The CDR3 loop spans 16 amino acids. The CDR3 region has the DNA TGTGCCAGCAGCCTAGGGGGACAGGTTAGCAATCAGCCCCAGCATTTT. Protein sequence: CASSLGGQVSNQPQHF.

The chain couples TRBV11-2 to TRBJ2-1; 9 bases agree with TRBD2. The CDR3 runs 16 residues. V gave up 6 bases and J gave up 3 bases; unmatched junction bases: 9. Germline V lookup: CDR1 SGHAT, CDR2 FQNNGV. CDR3 coding DNA: TGTGCCAGCAGTTACTCAAGCGGGGGGTTCTACAATGAGCAGTTCTTC. Protein product: CASSYSSGGFYNEQFF.

This clonotype has only a few counts. V is TRBV10-3 and J is TRBJ2-2; no reliable D call. The CDR3 length is 11 residues. Germline V gene lookup returns CDR1 ENHRY and CDR2 SYGVKD. CDR3 bases: TGTGCTACCCGATCTGCCGGGGAGCTGTTTTTT. It yields the protein CATRSAGELFF.

This chain links TRBV12-3 or TRBV12-4 with TRBJ2-1; D unresolved. The CDR3 contains 13 residues. V shed 6 bases and J shed 4 bases, with 10 bases lying between them. The chain's CDR3 is CASRAFVYNEQFF. The CDR3 nucleotides read TGTGCCAGCAGGGCCTTTGTGTACAATGAGCAGTTCTTC.

Many counts were recorded for this clonotype. The chain links TRBV20-1 to TRBJ1-5; the D is unclear. CDR3 length equals 13 residues. V lost 2 bases, J lost 5 bases, and 10 bases lay in between. The germline CDR1 and CDR2 sequences are DFQATT and SNEGSKA (reference sequence). CDR3 residues: CSARRRVHQPQHF. The CDR3 bases are TGCAGTGCTAGAAGGAGGGTACATCAGCCCCAGCATTTT.

The genes are TRBV2 and TRBJ1-2, with D hard to call. The CDR3 sequence is 15 residues long. Germline values: CDR1 SNHLY, CDR2 FYNNEI. The V and J ends lost 3 bases and 2 bases respectively, with 13 bases between them. CDR3 coding DNA: TGTGCCAGCAGTGATGGCGGCTCCGGGAACTATGGCTACACCTTC. This encodes CASSDGGSGNYGYTF.

This chain uses TRBV2 with TRBJ2-5; possible D gene TRBD1, 5 bases. CDR1 SNHLY and CDR2 FYNNEI come from the germline V gene. The CDR3 covers 13 residues. Trimming removed 6 bases at V and 0 bases at J, with 8 bases between. As DNA, the CDR3 is TGTGCCAGCAGGAGACAGTACCAAGAGACCCAGTACTTC. Amino acid sequence: CASRRQYQETQYF. Supplemented by reference TRBV2 and TRBJ2-5, the full variable domain reads EPEVTQTPSHQVTQMGQEVILRCVPISNHLYFYWYRQILGQKVEFLVSFYNNEISEKSEIFDDQFSVERPDGSNFTLKIRSTKLEDSAMYFCASRRQYQETQYFGPGTRLLVL.

This clonotype was found a few times. The V gene is TRBV6-2 or TRBV6-3, the J gene TRBJ2-3; 13 nucleotides line up with TRBD2. CDR1 is MNHEY, CDR2 SVGEGT, per germline. This CDR3 is 15 amino acids long. The J segment lost 4 bases and the V segment lost 7 bases, leaving 5 bases of the junction unmatched. CDR3 loop: CASILGLAGPDTQYF. Written as DNA, the CDR3 is TGTGCCAGCATCTTGGGACTAGCGGGACCAGATACGCAGTATTTT.

This clonotype appeared many times. The chain carries TRBV12-3 or TRBV12-4 and TRBJ2-7; no clear D. Trimming left V 3 bases short and J 0 bases short, with 12 bases between. The CDR3 totals 15 residues. In DNA, the CDR3 is TGTGCCAGCAGTTTCCGGACCGACGCCTCCTACGAGCAGTACTTC. It translates to CASSFRTDASYEQYF.

V and J are TRBV6-2 or TRBV6-3 and TRBJ1-1; D not certain. The V gene's germline CDR1 is MNHEY and CDR2 SVGEGT. This CDR3 contains 17 residues. V was shortened by 0 bases and J by 4 bases, with 18 bases between the two germline ends. As DNA, the CDR3 is TGTGCCAGCAGTTACTCGGCCTACGGAAAAGGGCGCACTGAAGCTTTCTTT. This gives the protein CASSYSAYGKGRTEAFF.

This clonotype was detected a few times. The chain carries TRBV20-1 and TRBJ2-5; 7 bases are a match to TRBD2. The V segment lost 4 bases and the J segment 0 bases; nucleotides outside the gene matches: 11. The germline gives CDR1 DFQATT, CDR2 SNEGSKA (reference sequence). CDR3 length: 16 residues. The CDR3 region is CSAIPRLAQYQETQYF. CDR3 sequence (DNA): TGCAGTGCTATACCGAGACTAGCTCAGTACCAAGAGACCCAGTACTTC.

This clonotype appeared many times. The CDR3 is CASSEIGDTQYF. Written as DNA, the CDR3 is TGCGCCAGCAGTGAGATAGGAGATACGCAGTATTTT. The V call is TRBV10-2, the J call TRBJ2-3; D remains ambiguous. CDR1 is WSHSY, CDR2 SAAADI, per germline. The CDR3 spans 12 residues. Trimming left V 2 bases short and J 5 bases short, with 5 bases between.